The following is a T cell receptor (beta chain) sequence with its context. This sample stems from a study of blood T cell repertoires in COVID-19. Study details: The United States, Italy and Spain supplied acute and convalescent COVID-19 samples. T cells, B-cell-depleted T cells, or PBMCs supplied cDNA or gDNA.

The germline CDR1 and CDR2 sequences are SGHTA and FQGNSA. The CDR3 has 16 residues. The V end lost 2 bases, the J end lost 1 base, and 12 bases lay between the germline ends. Allocation to cohorts depended on clinical history reported by the participants. Assay used: immunoSEQ multiplex PCR; TCRdb lists only in-frame clones, some missing. The data contain about 220,000 clones, around 88% of them singletons. The sample consisted of PBMCs or T cells enriched from blood (not recorded which). This chain connects TRBV7-2 to TRBJ2-1, with D perhaps TRBD2 (6 bases). This clonotype originated in a middle-aged woman with acute COVID-19. The CDR3 region has the DNA TGTGCCAGCAGCTTAAGTGCGGCGGGATCCTACAATGAGCAGTTCTTC. Translation: CASSLSAAGSYNEQFF.